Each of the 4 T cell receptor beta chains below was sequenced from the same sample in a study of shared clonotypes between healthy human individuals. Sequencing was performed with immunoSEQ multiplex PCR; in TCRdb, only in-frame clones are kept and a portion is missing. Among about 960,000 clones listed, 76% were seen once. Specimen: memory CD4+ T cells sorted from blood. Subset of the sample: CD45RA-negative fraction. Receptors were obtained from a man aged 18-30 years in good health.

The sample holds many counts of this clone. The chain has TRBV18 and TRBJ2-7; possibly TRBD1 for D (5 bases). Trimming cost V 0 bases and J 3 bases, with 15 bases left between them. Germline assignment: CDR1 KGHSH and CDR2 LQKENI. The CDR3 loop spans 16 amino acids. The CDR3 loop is CASSPPSRENSYEQYF. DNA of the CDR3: TGTGCCAGCTCACCACCATCCAGGGAAAATAGCTACGAGCAGTACTTC.

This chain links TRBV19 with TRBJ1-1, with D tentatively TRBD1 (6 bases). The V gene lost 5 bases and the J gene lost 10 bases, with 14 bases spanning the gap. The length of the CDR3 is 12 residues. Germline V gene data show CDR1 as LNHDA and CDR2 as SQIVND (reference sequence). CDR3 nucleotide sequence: TGTGCCAGTAGTTATACAGGGTTCGGAGCTTTCTTT. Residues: CASSYTGFGAFF.

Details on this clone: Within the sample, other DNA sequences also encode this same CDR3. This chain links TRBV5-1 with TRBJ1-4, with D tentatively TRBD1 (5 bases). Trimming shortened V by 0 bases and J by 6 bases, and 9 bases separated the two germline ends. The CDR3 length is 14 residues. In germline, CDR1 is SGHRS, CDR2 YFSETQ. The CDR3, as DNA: TGCGCCAGCAGCTTGGGCCAGGGCGATGAAAAACTGTTTTTT. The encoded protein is CASSLGQGDEKLFF.

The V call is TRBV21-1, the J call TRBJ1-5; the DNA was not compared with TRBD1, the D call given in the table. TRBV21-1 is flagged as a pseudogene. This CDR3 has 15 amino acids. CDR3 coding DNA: TGTGCCAGCAGCAAGGGCAGGGTGAGCAATCAGCCCCAGCATTTT. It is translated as CASSKGRVSNQPQHF.